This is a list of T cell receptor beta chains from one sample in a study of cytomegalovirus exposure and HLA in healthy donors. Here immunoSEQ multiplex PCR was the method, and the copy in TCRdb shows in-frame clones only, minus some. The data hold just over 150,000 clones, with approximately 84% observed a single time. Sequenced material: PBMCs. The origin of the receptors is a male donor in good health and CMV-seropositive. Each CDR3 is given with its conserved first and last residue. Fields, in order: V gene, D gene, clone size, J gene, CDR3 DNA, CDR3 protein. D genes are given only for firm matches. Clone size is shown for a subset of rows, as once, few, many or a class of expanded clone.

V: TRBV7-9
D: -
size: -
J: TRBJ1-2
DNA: TGTTCCACCCCCGAGAGCTATGGCTACACCTTC
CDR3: CSTPESYGYTF

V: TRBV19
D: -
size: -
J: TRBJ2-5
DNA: TGTGCCAGTAGTGGACTAACCGCAGGACAAGAGACCCAGTACTTC
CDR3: CASSGLTAGQETQYF

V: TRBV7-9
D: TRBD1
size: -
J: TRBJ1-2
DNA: TGTGCCAGCAGCTTAGACAACAGGGGCTATGGCTACACCTTC
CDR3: CASSLDNRGYGYTF

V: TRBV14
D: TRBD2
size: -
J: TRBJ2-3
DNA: TGTGCCAGCAGCCAAGAAGGGGCGGGAGCGGTAGATACGCAGTATTTT
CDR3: CASSQEGAGAVDTQYF

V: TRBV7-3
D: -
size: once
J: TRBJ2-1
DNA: TGTGCCAGCAGCCAGGGAAGCGCTCACAATGAGCAGTTCTTC
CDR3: CASSQGSAHNEQFF

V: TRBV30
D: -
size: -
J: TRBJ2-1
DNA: TGTGCCTGGAGGGTAGCGGTCTCCTACAATGAGCAGTTCTTC
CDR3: CAWRVAVSYNEQFF

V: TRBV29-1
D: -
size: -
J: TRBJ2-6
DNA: TGCAGCGTTGAGGGGCAAATTGGGGGCCCGGGGGCCAACGTCCTGACTTTC
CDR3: CSVEGQIGGPGANVLTF

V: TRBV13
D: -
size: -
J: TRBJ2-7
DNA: TGTGCCAGCAGATCGACAGTTCAGGACGAGCAGTACTTC
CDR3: CASRSTVQDEQYF

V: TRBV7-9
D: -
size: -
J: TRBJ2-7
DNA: TGTGCCAGCAGCTCCACCTACGAGCAGTACTTC
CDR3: CASSSTYEQYF

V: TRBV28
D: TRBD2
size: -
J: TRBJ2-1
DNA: TGTGCCAGTAATAAAGCGGGGATGAGCTCCTACAATGAGCAGTTCTTC
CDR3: CASNKAGMSSYNEQFF

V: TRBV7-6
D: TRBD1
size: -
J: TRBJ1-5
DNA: TGTGCCAGCAGCTCAGGGGGTTATAGCAATCAGCCCCAGCATTTT
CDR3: CASSSGGYSNQPQHF